This T cell receptor (beta chain) emerged from a study of fetal regulatory T cell absence and autoimmunity. Background on the study: IPEX patients had exocrine pancreas autoimmunity without clinical diabetes. Overall study findings and caveats: Compared with cord blood, pancreas showed oligoclonal TCR enrichment, some clones over 95-fold. In IPEX syndrome, oligoclonal enrichment was read as supporting prenatal antigen-driven autoimmunity in the pancreas.

Concerning this clone itself: Its specificity is not known.

Sequencing used immunoSEQ multiplex PCR; TCRdb keeps in-frame clones, though not all of them. Of tens of thousands of clones listed, just under 85% are singletons. This clonotype was obtained from a newborn boy with IPEX syndrome. The sample was cord blood.

The CDR3 region is CASSPLRTSGRALTDTQYF. The CDR3 DNA sequence: TGTGCCAGCTCACCGCTTCGGACTAGCGGGAGGGCCCTCACAGATACGCAGTATTTT. This chain links TRBV18 with TRBJ2-3, with 15 bases identical to TRBD2. The CDR3 extends over 19 amino acids. The J segment lost 2 bases and the V segment lost 3 bases, leaving 9 bases of the junction unmatched. Germline V gives CDR1 KGHSH, CDR2 LQKENI.